The rows below give T cell receptor beta chains drawn from one sample of a study of blood T cell repertoires in COVID-19. Clones were read by immunoSEQ multiplex PCR, and TCRdb kept only the in-frame ones, dropping some. The profile shows over 95,000 clones, approximately 85% of them singletons. Sample: peripheral blood. These receptors were taken from an elderly woman with active or convalescent COVID-19. Both conserved end residues are part of each CDR3. The order of the fields is J gene, clone size, D gene, V gene, CDR3 length, CDR3 DNA, CDR3 protein. D genes are given only for firm matches. Size is omitted from some rows. Given values are once, few, many or a class for expanded clones.

>TRBJ2-5|-|-|TRBV5-4|14
TGTGCCAGCAGCTTCACGGGAGTTGGTGAGACCCAGTACTTC
CASSFTGVGETQYF
>TRBJ1-4|-|-|TRBV19|15
TGTGCCAGTAGTATAGATCGAACAGGGAATGAAAAACTGTTTTTT
CASSIDRTGNEKLFF
>TRBJ2-1|-|TRBD2|TRBV5-4|14
TGTGCCAGCAGCACAACTAGGACTAGCAATGAGCAGTTCTTC
CASSTTRTSNEQFF
>TRBJ1-1|few|-|TRBV6-4|16
TGTGCCAGCAGTGACCCCCAGGGCCCAGGGAACACTGAAGCTTTCTTT
CASSDPQGPGNTEAFF
>TRBJ1-1|-|-|TRBV7-2|14
TGTGCCAGCAGCTCGGGGAGGGCGAACACTGAAGCTTTCTTT
CASSSGRANTEAFF
>TRBJ2-1|once|TRBD1|TRBV7-2|16
TGTGCCAGCAGCTTCGTACAGGGGGGTTCGGGCAATGAGCAGTTCTTC
CASSFVQGGSGNEQFF
>TRBJ2-5|-|TRBD1|TRBV6-6|15
TGTGCCAGCAGTTACTCTTCCGGGACAGGGGAGACCCAGTACTTC
CASSYSSGTGETQYF
>TRBJ1-4|-|-|TRBV9|16
TGTGCCAGCAGCCCACTTGTGGCAGCCGAGCGGGAAAAACTGTTTTTT
CASSPLVAAEREKLFF
>TRBJ2-5|-|TRBD1|TRBV4-1|14
TGCGCCAGCAGCCCGACAGGGGTGCGGGAGACCCAGTACTTC
CASSPTGVRETQYF
>TRBJ2-7|-|TRBD2|TRBV5-6|14
TGTGCCAGCAGCCCGGGACTAGCGGCTTACGAGCAGTACTTC
CASSPGLAAYEQYF
>TRBJ1-2|-|-|TRBV5-5|14
TGTGCCAGCAGCTTGGGTGGCATAGCATATGGCTACACCTTC
CASSLGGIAYGYTF
>TRBJ1-1|-|-|TRBV5-4|14
TGTGCCAGCAGCTTGCCAAGAGAGAACACTGAAGCTTTCTTT
CASSLPRENTEAFF
>TRBJ1-2|-|-|TRBV6-5|16
TGTGCCAGCAGTTACGATGCGGTGGGGAGAGGGTATGGCTACACCTTC
CASSYDAVGRGYGYTF
>TRBJ2-3|-|TRBD1|TRBV4-2|16
TGTGCCAGCAGCACATCAAGGGACAGCTCCTCAGATACGCAGTATTTT
CASSTSRDSSSDTQYF
>TRBJ2-1|-|TRBD2|TRBV19|21
TGTGCCAGTAGTCCAAGGGTAGCGGGACTAGCGGGAGTAGAAGGGTACAATGAGCAGTTCTTC
CASSPRVAGLAGVEGYNEQFF
>TRBJ2-2|-|TRBD1|TRBV18|18
TGTGCCAGCTCACCTCGCAGTGGGACAGGGGCCAACACCGGGGAGCTGTTTTTT
CASSPRSGTGANTGELFF
>TRBJ2-7|-|TRBD2|TRBV11-2|17
TGTGCCAGCAGCCCCCTCCGGGCTAGCGGGAGTTACTACGAGCAGTACTTC
CASSPLRASGSYYEQYF
>TRBJ1-5|-|-|TRBV27|16
TGTGCCAGCATGGTACAGGGTTCGGGTAGCAATCAGCCCCAGCATTTT
CASMVQGSGSNQPQHF
>TRBJ1-1|-|-|TRBV12-3/TRBV12-4|12
TGTGCCAGCAGTTTTATAAACACTGAAGCTTTCTTT
CASSFINTEAFF
>TRBJ2-7|-|TRBD1|TRBV5-1|14
TGCGCCAGCAGTCGGGACAGATTGAACTACGAGCAGTACTTC
CASSRDRLNYEQYF
>TRBJ2-5|-|TRBD1|TRBV28|14
TGTGCCAGCAGTTTCACAGGGGGCCGAGAGACCCAGTACTTC
CASSFTGGRETQYF
>TRBJ2-7|-|TRBD1|TRBV19|13
TGTGCCAGTAGCCCGGGACAGCCCTACGAGCAGTACTTC
CASSPGQPYEQYF
>TRBJ1-1|few|TRBD1|TRBV7-6|14
TGTGCCAGCAGCACCCGGACAGGGAACACTGAAGCTTTCTTT
CASSTRTGNTEAFF
>TRBJ2-1|-|-|TRBV29-1|11
TGCAGCGTCGGACATGGGGGCGCGGAGTTCTTC
CSVGHGGAEFF
>TRBJ2-2|once|-|TRBV5-1|15
TGCGCCAGCAGCTTGAGCGGAGCTAACACCGGGGAGCTGTTTTTT
CASSLSGANTGELFF
>TRBJ1-5|-|TRBD1|TRBV24-1|15
TGTGCCACCAGTGAAGGGGGCGAGGGCAATCAGCCCCAGCATTTT
CATSEGGEGNQPQHF
>TRBJ2-3|-|TRBD1|TRBV12-5|18
TGTGCTAGTGCCCTAGGGACAGTAGTCCCTACTAGCACAGATACGCAGTATTTT
CASALGTVVPTSTDTQYF